What follows are 6 T cell receptor beta chains derived from one specimen sequenced in a study of cytomegalovirus exposure and HLA in healthy donors. A multiplex PCR was run with 60 Vbeta primers and 13 Jbeta primers. Profiling relied on immunoSEQ multiplex PCR, and the TCRdb table lists in-frame clones only, not all of them. This table has roughly 190,000 clones, roughly 80% appearing once. Sequenced sample: PBMCs. The receptors were gathered from a woman in her forties or fifties in good health and CMV-seropositive.

The chain couples TRBV5-1 to TRBJ2-5; TRBD1 matches 7 bases. V gave up 4 bases and J gave up 2 bases; unmatched junction bases: 8. This CDR3 is built from 15 residues. CDR1 is SGHRS, CDR2 YFSETQ, per germline. The CDR3: CASSPPGQRQETQYF. The CDR3 DNA follows: TGCGCCAGCAGCCCCCCGGGACAGCGGCAAGAGACCCAGTACTTC.

The chain joins TRBV6-4 to TRBJ1-2; TRBD1 aligns across 7 bases. V was clipped by 0 bases and J by 7 bases; unmatched bases: 20. CDR1 and CDR2 from the germline V gene are MRHNA and SNTAGT. The CDR3 spans 19 residues. The CDR3 DNA reads TGTGCCAGCAGTGACTCGATCCGAAGAACAGGGGACGTGGTCTGTGGCTACACCTTC. It specifies CASSDSIRRTGDVVCGYTF.

The chain carries TRBV9 and TRBJ1-1; 9 bases line up with TRBD1. The germline V gene has CDR1 SGDLS and CDR2 YYNGEE. Trimming removed 2 bases from V and 1 base from J; junction bases left unmatched: 3. The CDR3 length is 15 residues. DNA of the CDR3: TGTGCCAGCAGCGTGGGGACAGGGAGGAACACTGAAGCTTTCTTT. This translates into CASSVGTGRNTEAFF.

This chain connects TRBV5-4 to TRBJ2-1; 9 bases are a match to TRBD2. The ends lost 5 bases at V and 4 bases at J; junction bases unmatched: 10. Germline V lookup: CDR1 SGHNT, CDR2 YYREEE (reference sequence). The CDR3 length is 16 residues. In DNA, the CDR3 is TGTGCCAGCAGTTCTAAGAGCGGGGGGTTTTACAATGAGCAGTTCTTC. The encoded protein is CASSSKSGGFYNEQFF.

The chain uses TRBV14 and TRBJ1-3, with D hard to call. CDR1 and CDR2 from the germline V gene are SGHDN and FVKESK. Trimming left V 4 bases short and J 3 bases short, with 7 bases between. This CDR3 spans 13 amino acids. In nucleotides, the CDR3 is TGTGCCAGCAGCCCGCGTGGTGGAAACACCATATATTTT. Its protein product is CASSPRGGNTIYF. Full variable domain (rest looked up from reference TRBV14 and TRBJ1-3): EAGVTQFPSHSVIEKGQTVTLRCDPISGHDNLYWYRRVMGKEIKFLLHFVKESKQDESGMPNNRFLAERTGGTYSTLKVQPAELEDSGVYFCASSPRGGNTIYFGEGSWLTVV.

The V call is TRBV5-4, the J call TRBJ2-5, with 10 bases aligning to TRBD2. CDR3 length: 15 amino acids. Germline CDR1 SGHNT, CDR2 YYREEE (reference sequence). J lost 4 bases, V lost 1 base, and 4 bases had no gene match. The CDR3 region has the DNA TGTGCCAGCAGCTTGAGCGGGGGGGAAGTAGAGACCCAGTACTTC. It specifies CASSLSGGEVETQYF. Supplemented by reference TRBV5-4 and TRBJ2-5, the full variable domain reads ETGVTQSPTHLIKTRGQQVTLRCSSQSGHNTVSWYQQALGQGPQFIFQYYREEENGRGNFPPRFSGLQFPNYSSELNVNALELDDSALYLCASSLSGGEVETQYFGPGTRLLVL.